Listed here are 2 T cell receptor beta chains from one sample, sequenced in a study of blood T cell repertoires in COVID-19. The protocol was immunoSEQ multiplex PCR, while the TCRdb copy is restricted to in-frame clones and leaves out a portion. The sample has 280,000 or so clones, 87% seen once. Sequencing was done on a sample of PBMCs or T cells enriched from blood (not recorded which). These receptors were collected from a woman aged 35 to 49 who had recovered from COVID-19.

This clone occurred a few times. The gene calls are TRBV18 and TRBJ2-6, with 9 positions matching TRBD1. The CDR3 length is 16 residues. The V segment lost 4 bases and the J segment 1 base; nucleotides outside the gene matches: 2. CDR1 is KGHSH and CDR2 is LQKENI in the germline V gene. CDR3 sequence: CASSLGQGSGANVLTF. The DNA for the CDR3 is TGTGCCAGCTCACTCGGACAGGGGTCTGGGGCCAACGTCCTGACTTTC.

The rearrangement links TRBV28 to TRBJ2-7; 8 nucleotides line up with TRBD1. The V gene's germline CDR1 is MDHEN and CDR2 SYDVKM. V lost 6 bases, J lost 1 base, and 2 bases stayed unmatched. The CDR3 length is 13 residues. CDR3 amino acids: CASRWTGSYEQYF. For the CDR3, the DNA is TGTGCCAGCAGGTGGACAGGGTCCTACGAGCAGTACTTC.